Listed here are 29 T cell receptor beta chains from one sample, sequenced in a study of long-term antiretroviral therapy in people with HIV. Version v3.0 of the immunoSEQ assay ran at survey level. Data came from immunoSEQ multiplex PCR; TCRdb stores just in-frame clones and leaves some out. The table has approximately 17,000 clones, roughly 80% seen once. The specimen was unsorted PBMCs, collected 2.1 years before starting antiretroviral therapy. These receptors came from a man aged 25-40 years with HIV.

The chain has TRBV12-5 and TRBJ2-2; D gene ambiguous. Trimming pared 0 bases from V and 6 bases from J, leaving 2 bases between. The germline V gene has CDR1 LGHNT and CDR2 FRNRAP. The CDR3 runs 12 residues. The CDR3 spells CASGLVPGELFF. The DNA for the CDR3 is TGTGCTAGTGGTTTGGTACCCGGGGAGCTGTTTTTT.

A few counts support this clone. V is TRBV7-6 and J is TRBJ1-6; a weak D match, TRBD1 (6 bases). The germline V gene encodes CDR1 SGHVS and CDR2 FNYEAQ. V was shortened by 5 bases and J by 7 bases, with 12 bases between the two germline ends. The CDR3 totals 14 residues. DNA of the CDR3: TGTGCCAGCAGCGCGCGACAGGACAATTCACCCCTCCACTTT. Amino acids: CASSARQDNSPLHF.

The V gene is TRBV28, the J gene TRBJ1-5, with 10 positions matching TRBD1. Germline CDR1 and CDR2: MDHEN and SYDVKM. J gave up 7 bases and V 8 bases, and 5 bases lay outside the gene matches. The CDR3 loop spans 13 amino acids. For the CDR3, the DNA is TGTGCCAGCGTGACAGGGGGCGGACAGCCCCAGCATTTT. Translating gives CASVTGGGQPQHF.

This chain connects TRBV6-5 to TRBJ2-1, with D possibly being TRBD2 (5 bases). CDR1 MNHEY and CDR2 SVGAGI come from the germline V gene. V was clipped by 7 bases and J by 0 bases, with 13 bases between them. The length of the CDR3 is 15 residues. The CDR3 DNA follows: TGTGCCAGCAAGGAGGACTTTGGCTCCTACAATGAGCAGTTCTTC. Its translation is CASKEDFGSYNEQFF.

This clone was counted only a few times. This chain uses TRBV11-2 with TRBJ2-1; the match to TRBD1 covers 8 bases. J was trimmed by 5 bases and V by 4 bases; bases with no gene match: 10. CDR1 and CDR2 from the germline V gene are SGHAT and FQNNGV. The CDR3 contains 16 residues. The CDR3 coding sequence is TGTGCCAGCAGCTCGGCCCTAGGGACAGGACACAATGAGCAGTTCTTC. Its protein product is CASSSALGTGHNEQFF.

This sequence joins TRBV10-3 and TRBJ1-3; D ambiguous. Germline V gives CDR1 ENHRY, CDR2 SYGVKD. This CDR3 is 11 amino acids long. Deletions cut 8 bases from V and 4 bases from J, with 6 bases between. Here the CDR3 DNA reads TGTGCCATCGGGGTAGGAAACACCATATATTTT. It translates to CAIGVGNTIYF.

The chain employs TRBV7-2 and TRBJ2-3, with 14 nucleotides matching TRBD2. J was trimmed by 0 bases and V by 0 bases; bases with no gene match: 2. This CDR3 is 18 amino acids long. CDR1 and CDR2 (germline): SGHTA, FQGNSA. CDR3 region: CASSLAGTSGGSTDTQYF. The CDR3 DNA is TGTGCCAGCAGCTTAGCGGGGACTAGCGGGGGTAGCACAGATACGCAGTATTTT.

The chain recombines TRBV15 with TRBJ2-1; tentative D call: TRBD2 (6 bases). V lost 0 bases and J 9 bases, leaving 9 bases between the germline ends. CDR3 length equals 13 residues. Germline loops: CDR1 LNHNV, CDR2 YYDKDF (reference sequence). CDR3 DNA sequence: TGTGCCACCAGCAGAGATCGCGGGGTTGAGCAGTTCTTC. Protein sequence: CATSRDRGVEQFF.

The CDR3 protein is CASSIADGEKLFF. The CDR3 DNA reads as TGTGCCAGTAGTATAGCGGACGGTGAAAAACTGTTTTTT. The gene calls are TRBV19 and TRBJ1-4; D is unclear. V lost 1 base and J lost 7, with 7 bases in between. The CDR3 runs 13 residues. Germline V gives CDR1 LNHDA, CDR2 SQIVND (reference sequence).

The chain links TRBV18 to TRBJ1-5; no reliable D call. The CDR3 is made up of 12 amino acids. In germline, CDR1 is KGHSH, CDR2 LQKENI. The V end was cut by 5 bases, the J end by 11 bases, with 13 bases between. The CDR3 DNA sequence: TGTGCCAGCTCAGCGTCAGATACCTCCCAGCATTTT. Amino acids: CASSASDTSQHF. The full variable domain, its missing parts supplied by reference TRBV18 and TRBJ1-5, is NAGVMQNPRHLVRRRGQEARLRCSPMKGHSHVYWYRQLPEEGLKFMVYLQKENIIDESGMPKERFSAEFPKEGPSILRIQQVVRGDSAAYFCASSASDTSQHFGDGTRLSIL.

The V gene is TRBV19, the J gene TRBJ1-2, with 10 bases that match TRBD1. The V gene end was trimmed by 7 bases and the J gene end by 1 base; junction bases not matched to a gene: 9. CDR3 length: 16 residues. Germline CDR1 is LNHDA and CDR2 is SQIVND (reference sequence). The CDR3 DNA follows: TGTGCCAGTAACTCAGACAGGGGGCAGAATAACTATGGCTACACCTTC. It yields the protein CASNSDRGQNNYGYTF.

This clone was seen only a few times. The V gene is TRBV7-2, the J gene TRBJ2-1; D ambiguous. The CDR3 has 14 amino acids. Germline values: CDR1 SGHTA, CDR2 FQGNSA. The V end lost 3 bases, the J end lost 2 bases, and 8 bases lay between the germline ends. The CDR3 DNA reads as TGTGCCAGCAGCTTCCTGGGGACCTACAATGAGCAGTTCTTC. Its translation: CASSFLGTYNEQFF.

This clone was counted a single time. The chain recombines TRBV7-3 with TRBJ2-7; unclear D gene. Germline V gene sequence: CDR1 SGHTA, CDR2 FQGTGA. CDR3 size: 18 residues. Trimming took off 5 bases at V and 4 bases at J, with 27 bases between the two ends. In DNA, the CDR3 is TGTGCCAGCAGCCCACCATCCACGTCGTCCCATAGAGAGTACGAGCAGTACTTC. Amino acid sequence: CASSPPSTSSHREYEQYF.

The rearrangement links TRBV30 to TRBJ2-3; tentatively, D is TRBD1 (6 bases). The germline gives CDR1 GTSNPN, CDR2 SVGIG (reference sequence). The CDR3 extends over 13 amino acids. V lost 4 bases and J lost 8, with 16 bases in between. This CDR3 is CAWMYGTTGTQYF. Written as DNA, the CDR3 is TGTGCCTGGATGTACGGGACAACCGGTACGCAGTATTTT.

The rearrangement uses TRBV27 and TRBJ2-7, with no clear D. V gave up 0 bases and J gave up 7 bases, with 10 bases separating them. The germline V gene has CDR1 MNHEY and CDR2 SMNVEV (reference sequence). The length of the CDR3 is 13 residues. Written as DNA, the CDR3 is TGTGCCAGCAGTTTATCCCGAGTCGGTGAGCAGTACTTC. Translated, it gives CASSLSRVGEQYF.

The chain links TRBV18 to TRBJ1-2; D unresolved. The CDR3 is 13 amino acids. V was trimmed by 3 bases and J by 4 bases, leaving 9 bases between them. Germline V gene data show CDR1 as KGHSH and CDR2 as LQKENI. CDR3 coding DNA: TGTGCCAGCTCACCTTTTCAGTCCTATGGCTACACCTTC. Its protein is CASSPFQSYGYTF.

This clone was seen a handful of times. This chain uses TRBV30 with TRBJ2-3; TRBD1 agrees at 8 bases. The germline CDR1 and CDR2 sequences are GTSNPN and SVGIG (reference sequence). CDR3 length: 12 amino acids. V lost 6 bases and J lost 11; bases outside the gene matches: 10. The DNA for the CDR3 is TGTGCCTGCAGGGGGCCCAGCGAGGGGCAGTATTTT. Its protein is CACRGPSEGQYF.

The chain has TRBV30 and TRBJ2-2, with D hard to call. CDR1 is GTSNPN, CDR2 SVGIG, per germline (reference sequence). This CDR3 contains 14 residues. Trimming removed 2 bases at V and 3 bases at J, with 10 bases between. The CDR3 DNA sequence: TGTGCCTGGAGTTGGTTGATTGACACCGGGGAGCTGTTTTTT. As protein: CAWSWLIDTGELFF.

The CDR3 nucleotides are TGTGCCAGCAGCCAGCGGGGACAGGGTCTCGAGCAGTACTTC. As protein: CASSQRGQGLEQYF. The chain is built from TRBV14 and TRBJ2-7; the match to TRBD1 covers 9 bases. Germline V lookup: CDR1 SGHDN, CDR2 FVKESK. With V trimmed by 3 bases and J by 6 bases, 6 bases remained unmatched. CDR3 size: 14 residues.

The chain couples TRBV10-3 to TRBJ1-1, with a possible D match to TRBD1 (5 bases). This CDR3 is built from 15 residues. Looked up from germline, CDR1 is ENHRY and CDR2 is SYGVKD. Deletions cut 6 bases from V and 1 base from J, with 15 bases between. The CDR3 DNA reads TGTGCCATCAGGGAACGGGACTTCGGGAACACTGAAGCTTTCTTT. It codes for CAIRERDFGNTEAFF.

V usage is TRBV7-8 and J usage is TRBJ2-7, with 10 bases aligning to TRBD2. V shed 0 bases, J shed 2 bases, and the junction held 7 bases outside the gene matches. Germline CDR1 reads SGHVS; CDR2 reads FQNEAQ. The length of the CDR3 is 17 residues. CDR3 protein: CASSLAVQTSGAYEQYF. The DNA for the CDR3 is TGTGCCAGCAGCTTAGCGGTCCAAACTAGCGGGGCCTACGAGCAGTACTTC. Based on the CDR3 plus reference TRBV7-8 and TRBJ2-7, the full variable domain is GAGVSQSPRYKVAKRGQDVALRCDPISGHVSLFWYQQALGQGPEFLTYFQNEAQLDKSGLPSDRFFAERPEGSVSTLKIQRTQQEDSAVYLCASSLAVQTSGAYEQYFGPGTRLTVT.

The chain is built from TRBV9 and TRBJ2-1; D call uncertain. This CDR3 has 16 residues. The germline gives CDR1 SGDLS, CDR2 YYNGEE. Trimming cost V 2 bases and J 6 bases, with 18 bases left between them. This chain's CDR3 is CASSVNSYSTSNEQFF. CDR3 bases: TGTGCCAGCAGCGTTAATAGCTATAGTACGAGCAATGAGCAGTTCTTC.

J is TRBJ2-3 and V is TRBV5-5; possible D gene TRBD1, 5 bases. This CDR3 comprises 12 residues. V was clipped by 6 bases and J by 3 bases, with 8 bases between them. Germline CDR1 reads SGHKS; CDR2 reads YYEKEE (reference sequence). The CDR3 loop is CASNPGTDTQYF. Written as DNA, the CDR3 is TGTGCCAGCAATCCAGGGACAGATACGCAGTATTTT.

The CDR3 region has the DNA TGTGCCAGCAGCTTAGTCCATCCGGGGGAAAAACTGTTTTTT. Translated: CASSLVHPGEKLFF. The rearrangement links TRBV11-2 to TRBJ1-4; D not resolved. CDR1 is SGHAT, CDR2 FQNNGV, per germline. V gave up 1 base and J gave up 8 bases, with 11 bases separating them. The CDR3 totals 14 residues.

The chain is built from TRBV18 and TRBJ1-1, with D perhaps matching TRBD1 (6 bases). The CDR3 is 17 amino acids. Looked up from germline, CDR1 is KGHSH and CDR2 is LQKENI. V was pared by 3 bases and J by 0 bases, with 17 bases between. CDR3 in DNA: TGTGCCAGCTCACCTCCCGGGGCAGGGGTCATGAACACTGAAGCTTTCTTT. Its translation: CASSPPGAGVMNTEAFF. The whole variable domain, remainder taken from reference TRBV18 and TRBJ1-1, is NAGVMQNPRHLVRRRGQEARLRCSPMKGHSHVYWYRQLPEEGLKFMVYLQKENIIDESGMPKERFSAEFPKEGPSILRIQQVVRGDSAAYFCASSPPGAGVMNTEAFFGQGTRLTVV.

The gene calls are TRBV10-1 and TRBJ2-7, with 7 bases aligning to TRBD2. J lost 3 bases, V lost 2 bases, and 4 bases had no gene match. Per the germline V gene, CDR1 is WNHNN and CDR2 is SYGVQD (reference sequence). The CDR3 is 14 residues long. The CDR3 DNA reads TGCGCCAGCAGTGAGAAGGCGGGGGTCTACGAGCAGTACTTC. Amino acid sequence: CASSEKAGVYEQYF.

V is TRBV2 and J is TRBJ1-1; 9 nucleotides agree with TRBD1. The CDR3 is 15 residues long. Germline CDR1 SNHLY, CDR2 FYNNEI. J lost 3 bases, V lost 3 bases, and 5 bases had no gene match. Here the CDR3 reads CASSDDRTGDTEAFF. CDR3 DNA sequence: TGTGCCAGCAGTGACGACAGGACAGGGGACACTGAAGCTTTCTTT.

The rearrangement uses TRBV29-1 and TRBJ2-1; D perhaps matches TRBD1 (6 bases). The CDR3 runs to 12 residues. V lost 3 bases and J lost 8, with 11 bases in between. In germline, CDR1 is SQVTM, CDR2 ANQGSEA. CDR3 in DNA: TGCAGCGTTGAGAGGGGGTTCGATGAGCAGTTCTTC. Its protein is CSVERGFDEQFF.

This chain connects TRBV5-1 to TRBJ1-5; D may be TRBD1 (6 bases). Germline V CDR1 and CDR2: SGHRS, YFSETQ. V was pared by 0 bases and J by 7 bases, with 11 bases between. This CDR3 spans 14 amino acids. The CDR3: CASSLEGGRQPQHF. The CDR3 DNA reads TGCGCCAGCAGCTTGGAAGGGGGACGACAGCCCCAGCATTTT.